This T cell receptor (beta chain) was profiled in a study of T cells in Graves' hyperthyroidism and ophthalmopathy. Study-wide results and limits: Most thyroid clonotypes that were expanded above 0.001 also turned up in blood. Ophthalmopathy was identified by the model a median about 6.4 months ahead of onset.

The sample holds a few counts of this clonotype. No antigen is known for it. Based on clinical symptoms, serum thyroxine and TRAb, thyroid ultrasound and orbital computed tomography, diagnoses were reached. RNA transcripts yielded amplified TCR beta CDR3 regions. HTBI primers were the set used in a first-round RT-PCR of the TCR CDR3. TCRdb ran MiXCR on the multiplex PCR reads and lists one entry per CDR3 protein. There are a few hundred thousand distinct CDR3 sequences in the sample; 17% occur only once, and 17% lies in the top ten. Germline CDR1 reads MNHEY; CDR2 reads SVGEGT. With V trimmed by 6 bases and J by 6 bases, 13 bases remained unmatched. This CDR3 is built from 16 residues.

The sample was blood. The TCR sequence derives from a woman aged 18 to 35 with Graves' ophthalmopathy. This rearrangement joins TRBV6-2 or TRBV6-3 to TRBJ2-2; 7 nucleotides match TRBD1. The CDR3 region has the DNA TGTGCCAGCAGCCACGGGATTCACAGGGGCGCCGGGGAGCTGTTTTTT. Residues: CASSHGIHRGAGELFF.